This TCR beta chain comes out of a study of T-cell memory formation after mild COVID-19. Study-level information: TCR clusters showed largely donor specificity.

In this sample, this clonotype turned up once. TCRdb used MiXCR to reprocess the 5' RACE reads, holding one entry per CDR3 protein. This sample carries roughly 400,000 distinct CDR3 sequences, approximately 24% of them seen once, and the ten largest clones take roughly 8.7%. V lost 6 bases to trimming and J lost 3 bases; unmatched junction nucleotides: 3. The CDR3 sequence is 13 residues long. Germline assignment: CDR1 WSHSY and CDR2 SAAADI. Source material: PBMCs or a T cell subset sorted from them (not recorded which). The receptor was isolated from an adult woman who had mild COVID-19 (a few samples of this study predate the infection). Cell type and time point are not known. The chain recombines TRBV10-2 with TRBJ2-7, with 9 positions matching TRBD2. The CDR3 DNA reads as TGCGCCAGCAGGGGACTAGCTTTCTACGAGCAGTACTTC. It is translated as CASRGLAFYEQYF.